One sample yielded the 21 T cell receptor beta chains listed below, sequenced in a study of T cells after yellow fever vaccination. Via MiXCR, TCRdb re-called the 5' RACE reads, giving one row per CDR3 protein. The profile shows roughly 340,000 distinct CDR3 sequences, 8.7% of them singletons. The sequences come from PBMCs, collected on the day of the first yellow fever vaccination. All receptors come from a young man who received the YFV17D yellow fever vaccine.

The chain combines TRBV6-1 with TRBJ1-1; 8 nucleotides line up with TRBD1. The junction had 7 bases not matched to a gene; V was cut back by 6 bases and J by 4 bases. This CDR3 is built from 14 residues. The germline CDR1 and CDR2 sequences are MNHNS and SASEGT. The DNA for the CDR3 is TGTGCCAGCAGCCGGGACAGGTTGGGCACTGAAGCTTTCTTT. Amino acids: CASSRDRLGTEAFF.

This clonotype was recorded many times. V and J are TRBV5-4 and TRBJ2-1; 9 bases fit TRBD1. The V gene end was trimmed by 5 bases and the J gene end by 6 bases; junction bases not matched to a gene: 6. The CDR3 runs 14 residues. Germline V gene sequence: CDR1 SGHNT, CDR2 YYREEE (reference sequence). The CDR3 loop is CASSRTGDANEQFF. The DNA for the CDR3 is TGTGCCAGCAGTCGGACAGGGGATGCCAATGAGCAGTTCTTC.

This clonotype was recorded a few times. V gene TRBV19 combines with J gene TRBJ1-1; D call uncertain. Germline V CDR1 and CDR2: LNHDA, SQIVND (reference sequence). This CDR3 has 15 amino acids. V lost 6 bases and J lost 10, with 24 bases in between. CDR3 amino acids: CASSYNRGLERPAFF. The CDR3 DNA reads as TGTGCCAGTAGCTACAACCGGGGTCTCGAACGGCCAGCTTTCTTT.

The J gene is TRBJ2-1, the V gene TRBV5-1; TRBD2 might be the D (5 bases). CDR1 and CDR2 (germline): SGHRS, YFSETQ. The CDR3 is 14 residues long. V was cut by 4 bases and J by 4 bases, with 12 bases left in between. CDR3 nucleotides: TGCGCCAGCAGCGCGGGCTCTGCGTACAATGAGCAGTTCTTC. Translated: CASSAGSAYNEQFF.

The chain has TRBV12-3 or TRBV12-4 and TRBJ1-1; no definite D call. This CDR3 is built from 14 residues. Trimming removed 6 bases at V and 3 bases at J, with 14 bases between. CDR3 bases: TGTGCCAGCAGCCCTCCGAGGATAGACACTGAAGCTTTCTTT. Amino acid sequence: CASSPPRIDTEAFF.

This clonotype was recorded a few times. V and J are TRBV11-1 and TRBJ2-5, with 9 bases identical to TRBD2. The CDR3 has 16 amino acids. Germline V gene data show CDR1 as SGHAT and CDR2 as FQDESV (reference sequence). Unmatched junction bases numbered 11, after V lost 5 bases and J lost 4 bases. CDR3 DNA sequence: TGTGCCAGCAGCCCCGGCCTAGCGGGGCGATCAGAGACCCAGTACTTC. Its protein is CASSPGLAGRSETQYF.

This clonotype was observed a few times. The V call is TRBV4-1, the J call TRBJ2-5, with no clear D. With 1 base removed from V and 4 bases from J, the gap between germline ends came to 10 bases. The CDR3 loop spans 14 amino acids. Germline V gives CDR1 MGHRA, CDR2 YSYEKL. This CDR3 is CASSQVNRLETQYF. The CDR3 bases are TGCGCCAGCAGCCAAGTAAACAGACTAGAGACCCAGTACTTC.

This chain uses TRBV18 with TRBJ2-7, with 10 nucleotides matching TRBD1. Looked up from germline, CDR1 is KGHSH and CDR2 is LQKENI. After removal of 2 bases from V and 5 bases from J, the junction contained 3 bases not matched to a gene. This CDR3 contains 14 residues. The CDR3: CASSPAGQGHEQYF. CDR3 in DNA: TGTGCCAGCTCACCAGCGGGACAGGGGCACGAGCAGTACTTC. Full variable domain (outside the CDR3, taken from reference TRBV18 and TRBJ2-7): NAGVMQNPRHLVRRRGQEARLRCSPMKGHSHVYWYRQLPEEGLKFMVYLQKENIIDESGMPKERFSAEFPKEGPSILRIQQVVRGDSAAYFCASSPAGQGHEQYFGPGTRLTVT.

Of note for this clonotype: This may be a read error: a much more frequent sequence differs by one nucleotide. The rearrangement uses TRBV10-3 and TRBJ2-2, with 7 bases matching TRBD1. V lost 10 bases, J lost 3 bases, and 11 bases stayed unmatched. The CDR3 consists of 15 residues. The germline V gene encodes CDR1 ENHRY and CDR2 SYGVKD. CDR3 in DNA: TGTGCCAGCAGAGACGGACAGGACTACACCGGGGAGCTGTTTTTT. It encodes CASRDGQDYTGELFF.

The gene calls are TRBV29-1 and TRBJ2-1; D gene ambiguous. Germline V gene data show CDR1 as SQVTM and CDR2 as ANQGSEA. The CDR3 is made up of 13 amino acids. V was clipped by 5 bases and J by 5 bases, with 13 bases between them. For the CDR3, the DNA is TGCAGCGTTAGCGTACAAGGCAACAATGAGCAGTTCTTC. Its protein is CSVSVQGNNEQFF.

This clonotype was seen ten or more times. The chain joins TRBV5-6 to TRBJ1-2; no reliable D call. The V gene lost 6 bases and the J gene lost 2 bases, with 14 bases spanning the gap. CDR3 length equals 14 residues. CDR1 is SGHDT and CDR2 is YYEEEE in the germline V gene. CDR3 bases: TGTGCCAGCATCAGGAAAACCCCCAACTATGGCTACACCTTC. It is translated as CASIRKTPNYGYTF.

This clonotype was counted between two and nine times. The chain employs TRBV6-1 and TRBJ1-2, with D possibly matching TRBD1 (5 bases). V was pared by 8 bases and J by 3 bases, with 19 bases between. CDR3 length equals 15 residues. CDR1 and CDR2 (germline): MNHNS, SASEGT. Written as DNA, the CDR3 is TGTGCCAGCCGGGGCCCGGGATATGGGGACTATGGCTACACCTTC. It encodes CASRGPGYGDYGYTF.

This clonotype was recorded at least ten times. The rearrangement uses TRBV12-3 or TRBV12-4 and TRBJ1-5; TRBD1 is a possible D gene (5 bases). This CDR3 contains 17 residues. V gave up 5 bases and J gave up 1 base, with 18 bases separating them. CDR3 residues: CASSIMGLWKSNQPQHF. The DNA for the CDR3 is TGTGCCAGCAGTATAATGGGACTATGGAAAAGCAATCAGCCCCAGCATTTT.

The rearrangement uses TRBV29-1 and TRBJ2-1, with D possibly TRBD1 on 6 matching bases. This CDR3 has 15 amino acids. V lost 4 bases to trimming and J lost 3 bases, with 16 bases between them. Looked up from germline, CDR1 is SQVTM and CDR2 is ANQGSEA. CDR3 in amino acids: CSVGYRDKLYNEQFF. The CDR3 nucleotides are TGCAGCGTTGGATACAGGGATAAACTCTACAATGAGCAGTTCTTC.

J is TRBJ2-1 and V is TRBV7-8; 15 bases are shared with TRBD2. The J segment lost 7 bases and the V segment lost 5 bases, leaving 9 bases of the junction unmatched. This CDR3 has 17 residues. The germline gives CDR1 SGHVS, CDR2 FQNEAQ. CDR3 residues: CASSPGLAGGPGNEQFF. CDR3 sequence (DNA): TGTGCCAGCAGCCCAGGACTAGCGGGGGGGCCGGGGAATGAGCAGTTCTTC. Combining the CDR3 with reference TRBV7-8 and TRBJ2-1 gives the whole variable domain GAGVSQSPRYKVAKRGQDVALRCDPISGHVSLFWYQQALGQGPEFLTYFQNEAQLDKSGLPSDRFFAERPEGSVSTLKIQRTQQEDSAVYLCASSPGLAGGPGNEQFFGPGTRLTVL.

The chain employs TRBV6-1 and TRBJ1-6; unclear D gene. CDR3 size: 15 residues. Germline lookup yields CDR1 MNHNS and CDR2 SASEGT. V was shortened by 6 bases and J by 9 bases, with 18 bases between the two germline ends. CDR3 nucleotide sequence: TGTGCCAGCAGACGATGGAGGGCGCAGGCTTCACCCCTCCACTTT. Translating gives CASRRWRAQASPLHF.

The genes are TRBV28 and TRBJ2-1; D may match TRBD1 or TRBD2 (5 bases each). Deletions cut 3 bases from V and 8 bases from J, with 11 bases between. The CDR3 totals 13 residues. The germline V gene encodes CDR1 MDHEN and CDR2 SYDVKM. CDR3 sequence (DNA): TGTGCCAGCAGTTTCCCGGGGCGGGATGAGCAGTTCTTC. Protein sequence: CASSFPGRDEQFF.

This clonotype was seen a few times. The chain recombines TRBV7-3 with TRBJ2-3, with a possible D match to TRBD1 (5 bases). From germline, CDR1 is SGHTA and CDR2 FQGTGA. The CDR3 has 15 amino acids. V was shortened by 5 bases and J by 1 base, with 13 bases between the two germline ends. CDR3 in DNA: TGTGCCAGCAGCCCACAGGTCTCCGGCACAGATACGCAGTATTTT. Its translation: CASSPQVSGTDTQYF. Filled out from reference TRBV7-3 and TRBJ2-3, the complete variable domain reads GAGVSQTPSNKVTEKGKYVELRCDPISGHTALYWYRQSLGQGPEFLIYFQGTGAADDSGLPNDRFFAVRPEGSVSTLKIQRTERGDSAVYLCASSPQVSGTDTQYFGPGTRLTVL.

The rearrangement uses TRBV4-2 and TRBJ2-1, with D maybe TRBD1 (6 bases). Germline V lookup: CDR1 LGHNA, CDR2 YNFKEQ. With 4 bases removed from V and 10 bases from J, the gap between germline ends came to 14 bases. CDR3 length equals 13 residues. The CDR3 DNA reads TGTGCCAGCAGCCCCACAGGGCTCGGGGAGCAGTTCTTC. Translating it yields CASSPTGLGEQFF.

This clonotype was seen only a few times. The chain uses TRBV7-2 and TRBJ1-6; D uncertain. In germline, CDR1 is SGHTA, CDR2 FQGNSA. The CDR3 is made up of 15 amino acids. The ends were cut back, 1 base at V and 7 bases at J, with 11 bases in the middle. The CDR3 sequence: CASSLVGNLNSPLHF. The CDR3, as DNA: TGTGCCAGCAGCTTAGTAGGGAACCTAAATTCACCCCTCCACTTT.

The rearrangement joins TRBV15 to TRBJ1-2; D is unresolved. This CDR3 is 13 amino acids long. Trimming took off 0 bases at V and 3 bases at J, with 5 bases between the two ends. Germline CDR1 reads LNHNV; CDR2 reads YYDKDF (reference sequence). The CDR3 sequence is CATSRESDYGYTF. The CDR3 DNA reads TGTGCCACCAGCAGAGAATCTGACTATGGCTACACCTTC.